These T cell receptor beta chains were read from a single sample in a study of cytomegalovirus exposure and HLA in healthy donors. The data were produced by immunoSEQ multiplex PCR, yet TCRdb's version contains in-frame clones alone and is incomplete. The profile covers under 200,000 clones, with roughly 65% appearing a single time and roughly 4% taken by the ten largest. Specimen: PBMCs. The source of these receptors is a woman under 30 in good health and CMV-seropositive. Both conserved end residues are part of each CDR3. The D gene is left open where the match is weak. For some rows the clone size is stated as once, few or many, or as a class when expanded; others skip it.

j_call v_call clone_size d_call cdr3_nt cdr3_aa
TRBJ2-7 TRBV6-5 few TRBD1 TGTGCCAGCAGGAGACAGGGTTTTTCCTACGAGCAGTACTTC CASRRQGFSYEQYF
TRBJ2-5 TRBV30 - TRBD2 TGTGCCTGGAGTTCGGCTAGCGGGGTCACCCAAGAGACCCAGTACTTC CAWSSASGVTQETQYF
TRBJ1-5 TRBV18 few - TGTGCCAGCTCAGCTACAAGAGGGCATCAGCCCCAGCATTTT CASSATRGHQPQHF
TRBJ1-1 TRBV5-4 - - TGTGCCAGCAGCTCAAACCTACAGGGGAACACTGAAGCTTTCTTT CASSSNLQGNTEAFF
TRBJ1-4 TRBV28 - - TGTGCCAGCAGTTTCGGGGGGGAAAAACTGTTTTTT CASSFGGEKLFF
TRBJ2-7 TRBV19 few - TGTGCCAGTAGCAAAGGACACTTTAGCTCCTACGAGCAGTACTTC CASSKGHFSSYEQYF
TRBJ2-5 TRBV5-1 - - TGCGCCAGCAGCTTCCAGGGGACCCAGTACTTC CASSFQGTQYF
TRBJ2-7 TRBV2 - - TGTGCCAGCAGTGAACGGGGCTACGAGCAGTACTTC CASSERGYEQYF
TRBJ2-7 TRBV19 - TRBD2 TGTGCCAGTAGTGTCATAGCGGGAGTCTACGAGCAGTACTTC CASSVIAGVYEQYF
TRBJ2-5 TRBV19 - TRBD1 TGTGCCCGAAGCAACCTGGGACAGGGTGAGGAGACCCAGTACTTC CARSNLGQGEETQYF
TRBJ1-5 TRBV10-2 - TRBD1 TGCGCCAGCAGCCCAGGACAGGGGGCGAATCAGCCCCAGCATTTT CASSPGQGANQPQHF
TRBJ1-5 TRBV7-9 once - TGTGCCAGCAGCTTAGGGCAGGGAAGCAATCAGCCCCAGCATTTT CASSLGQGSNQPQHF
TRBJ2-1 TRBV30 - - TGTGCCTGGAGTTTGCATGATCTAGAGCAGTTCTTC CAWSLHDLEQFF
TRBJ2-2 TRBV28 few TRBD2 TGTGCCAGCAGTCCCGGACTAGCGGGAGGGGTCGGGGAGCTGTTTTTT CASSPGLAGGVGELFF
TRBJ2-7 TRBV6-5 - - TGTGCCAGCAGGAGACAGGAGAGCTCCTACGAGCAGTACTTC CASRRQESSYEQYF
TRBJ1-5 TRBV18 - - TGTGCCAGCTCAGGTAACAGGGAGAATCAGCCCCAGCATTTT CASSGNRENQPQHF
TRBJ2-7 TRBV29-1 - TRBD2 TGCAGCGTTGTGGGAGGGGAATCCTACGAGCAGTACTTC CSVVGGESYEQYF
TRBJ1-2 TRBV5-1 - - TGCGCCAGCAGCCGGACAGAAACTAACTATGGCTACACCTTC CASSRTETNYGYTF
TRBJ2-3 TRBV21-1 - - TGTGCCAGCAGCAATCCGTGGGACAGGGGAAAGGCAGATACGCAGTATTTT CASSNPWDRGKADTQYF
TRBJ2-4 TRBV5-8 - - TGTGCCAGCAGCTTCAGCGGTCCCAAAAACATTCAGTACTTC CASSFSGPKNIQYF